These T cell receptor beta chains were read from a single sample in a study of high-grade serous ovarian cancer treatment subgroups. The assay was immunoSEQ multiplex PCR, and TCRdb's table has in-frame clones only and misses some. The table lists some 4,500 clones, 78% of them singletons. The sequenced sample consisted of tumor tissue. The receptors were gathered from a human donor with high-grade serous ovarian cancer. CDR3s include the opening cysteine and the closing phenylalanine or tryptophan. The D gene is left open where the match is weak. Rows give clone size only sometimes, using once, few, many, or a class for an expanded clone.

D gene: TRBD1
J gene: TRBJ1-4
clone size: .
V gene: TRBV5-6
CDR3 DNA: TGTGCCAGCAGCTTGGGTGGCAGGGGGGGTGAAAAACTGTTTTTT
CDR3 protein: CASSLGGRGGEKLFF

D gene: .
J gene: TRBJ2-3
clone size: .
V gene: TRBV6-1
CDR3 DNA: TGTGCCAGCAGTGGGGGTCAGGGGGGGGCCAATTCAGATACGCAGTATTTT
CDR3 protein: CASSGGQGGANSDTQYF

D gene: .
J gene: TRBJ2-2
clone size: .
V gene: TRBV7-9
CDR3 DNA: TGTGCCAGCAGCTCACCGGCCGGGGAGCTGTTTTTT
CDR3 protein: CASSSPAGELFF

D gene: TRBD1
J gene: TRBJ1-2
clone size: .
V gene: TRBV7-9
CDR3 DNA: TGTGCCAGCAGCCCATCAGGAGGGGGCGGCTACACCTTC
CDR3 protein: CASSPSGGGGYTF

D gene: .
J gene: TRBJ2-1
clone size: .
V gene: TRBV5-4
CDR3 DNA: TGTGCCAGCAGCAATCCCCCTAGCCGGCTCTCCTACAATGAGCAGTTCTTC
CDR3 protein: CASSNPPSRLSYNEQFF

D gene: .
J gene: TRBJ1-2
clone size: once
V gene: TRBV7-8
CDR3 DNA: TGTGCCAGCAGCGGGTTGGAGACCCGAAAGACCTATGGCTACACCTTC
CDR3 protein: CASSGLETRKTYGYTF

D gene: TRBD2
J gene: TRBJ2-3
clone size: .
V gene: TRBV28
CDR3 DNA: TGTGCCAGCAGCTCCGTTTCTAGCGGGATAGATACGCAGTATTTT
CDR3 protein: CASSSVSSGIDTQYF

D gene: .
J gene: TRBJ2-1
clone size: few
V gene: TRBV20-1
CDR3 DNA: TGCAGTGCTTCAAGCTACAATGAGCAGTTCTTC
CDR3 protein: CSASSYNEQFF

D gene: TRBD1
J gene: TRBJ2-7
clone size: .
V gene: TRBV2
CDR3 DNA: TGTGCCAGCAGAGACAGGGGGCGCGGTGAGCAGTACTTC
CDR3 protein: CASRDRGRGEQYF

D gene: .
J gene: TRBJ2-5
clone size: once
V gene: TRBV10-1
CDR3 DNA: TGCGCCAGCAGCCAAGTGGGTCGTTTCCAGTACTTC
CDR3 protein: CASSQVGRFQYF

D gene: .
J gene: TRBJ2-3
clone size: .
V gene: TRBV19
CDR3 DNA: TGTGCCAGTAGGAAGCAGGTGGCAGATACGCAGTATTTT
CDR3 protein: CASRKQVADTQYF

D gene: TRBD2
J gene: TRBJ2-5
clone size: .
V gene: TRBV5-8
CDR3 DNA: TGTGCCAGCAGCCGAGGACTAGCGGGGGGGCCCCGCGAGACCCAGTACTTC
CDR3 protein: CASSRGLAGGPRETQYF

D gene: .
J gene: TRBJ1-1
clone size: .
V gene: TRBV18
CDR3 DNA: TGTGCCAGCTCACCAAGTCCGTGGGTGAACACTGAAGCTTTCTTT
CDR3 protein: CASSPSPWVNTEAFF

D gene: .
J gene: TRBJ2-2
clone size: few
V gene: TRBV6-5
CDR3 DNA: TGTGCCAGCAGGGTCCGGGGTAACACCGGGGAGCTGTTTTTT
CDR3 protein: CASRVRGNTGELFF

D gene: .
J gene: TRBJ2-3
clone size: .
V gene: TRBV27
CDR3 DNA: TGTGCCAGCAGTTTTGGCATCCGAGATACGCAGTATTTT
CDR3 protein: CASSFGIRDTQYF

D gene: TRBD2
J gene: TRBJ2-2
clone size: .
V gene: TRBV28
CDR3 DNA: TGTGCCAGCAGCCGAGGACTAGCGGGAGTCACCGGGGAGCTGTTTTTT
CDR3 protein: CASSRGLAGVTGELFF

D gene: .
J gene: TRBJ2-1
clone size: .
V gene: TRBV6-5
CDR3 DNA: TGTGCCAGCAGTTACGGCTTGGCGGTACGTTCGAATGAGCAGTTCTTC
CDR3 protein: CASSYGLAVRSNEQFF

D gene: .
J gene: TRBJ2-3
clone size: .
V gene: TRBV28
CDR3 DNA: TGTGCCAGCAGTTTATCGCAGGGGCTATTCACAGATACGCAGTATTTT
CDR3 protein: CASSLSQGLFTDTQYF

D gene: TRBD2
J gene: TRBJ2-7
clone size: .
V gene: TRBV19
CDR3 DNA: TGTGCCAGTAGTATAGCTGGTAGCGGGGACGAGCAGTACTTC
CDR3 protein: CASSIAGSGDEQYF

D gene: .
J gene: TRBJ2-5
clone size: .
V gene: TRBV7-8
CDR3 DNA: TGTGCCAGCAGCTTAGGAGGGACTCAAAGGGAGACCCAGTACTTC
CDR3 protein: CASSLGGTQRETQYF

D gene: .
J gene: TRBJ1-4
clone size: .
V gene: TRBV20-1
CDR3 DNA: TGCAGTGCAGGGAACCATGAAAAACTGTTTTTT
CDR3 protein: CSAGNHEKLFF

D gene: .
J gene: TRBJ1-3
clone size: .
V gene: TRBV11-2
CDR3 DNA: TGTGCCAGCAGCTTAGAGGGGGGCTCTGGAAACACCATATATTTT
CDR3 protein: CASSLEGGSGNTIYF

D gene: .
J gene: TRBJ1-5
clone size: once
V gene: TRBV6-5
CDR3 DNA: TGTGCCAGCAGTGACAGGAATCAGCCCCAGCATTTT
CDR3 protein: CASSDRNQPQHF

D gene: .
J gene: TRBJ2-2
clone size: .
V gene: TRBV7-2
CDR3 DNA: TGTGCCAGCAGCTTAGTGGACACCGGGGAGCTGTTTTTT
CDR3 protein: CASSLVDTGELFF

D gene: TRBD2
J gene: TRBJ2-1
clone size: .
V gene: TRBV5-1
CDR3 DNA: TGCGCCAGCAGCTTGGAGGCTAGCGGGAGCTTTAGCTCCTACAATGAGCAGTTCTTC
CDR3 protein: CASSLEASGSFSSYNEQFF

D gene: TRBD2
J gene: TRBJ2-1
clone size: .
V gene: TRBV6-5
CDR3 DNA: TGTGCCAGCAGTTACGAGGCGGGGGGGTCCAATGAGCAGTTCTTC
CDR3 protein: CASSYEAGGSNEQFF

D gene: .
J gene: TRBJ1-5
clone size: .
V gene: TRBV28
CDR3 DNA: TGTGCCAGCCGCTTTGGGGGAGGCAGCAATCAGCCCCAGCATTTT
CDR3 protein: CASRFGGGSNQPQHF

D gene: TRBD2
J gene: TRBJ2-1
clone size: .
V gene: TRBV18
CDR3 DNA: TGTGCCAGCTCACCAGATACTAGCGGGAGTATCGGATACAATGAGCAGTTCTTC
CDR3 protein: CASSPDTSGSIGYNEQFF

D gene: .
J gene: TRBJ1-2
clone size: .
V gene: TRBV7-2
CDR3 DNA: TGTGCCAGCAGCCCCGACAGGAACTATGGCTACACCTTC
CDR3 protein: CASSPDRNYGYTF

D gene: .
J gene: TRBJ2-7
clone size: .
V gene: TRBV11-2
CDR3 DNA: TGTGCCAGCAGCTTAGTAATAGGGACCACCTACGAGCAGTACTTC
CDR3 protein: CASSLVIGTTYEQYF

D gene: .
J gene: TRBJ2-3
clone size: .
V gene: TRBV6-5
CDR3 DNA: TGTGCCAGCACCCGGGGGAGCCCCACAGATACGCAGTATTTT
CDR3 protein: CASTRGSPTDTQYF

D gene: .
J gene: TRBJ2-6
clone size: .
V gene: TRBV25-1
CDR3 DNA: TGTGCCAGCAGTAAGGGCTCTGGGGCCAACGTCCTGACTTTC
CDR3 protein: CASSKGSGANVLTF

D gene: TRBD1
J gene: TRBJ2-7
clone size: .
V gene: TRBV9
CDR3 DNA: TGTGCCAGCAGCCCAGACCAGACAGGGGTCTCCTACGAGCAGTACTTC
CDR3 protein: CASSPDQTGVSYEQYF

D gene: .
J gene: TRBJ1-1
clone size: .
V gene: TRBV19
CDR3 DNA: TGTGCCAGTAGTGCAAATACGGGGAAGATGAACACTGAAGCTTTCTTT
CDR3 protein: CASSANTGKMNTEAFF

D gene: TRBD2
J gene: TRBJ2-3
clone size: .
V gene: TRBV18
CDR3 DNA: TGTGCCAGCTCACACAAACTAGCGGTAAACACAGATACGCAGTATTTT
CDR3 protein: CASSHKLAVNTDTQYF

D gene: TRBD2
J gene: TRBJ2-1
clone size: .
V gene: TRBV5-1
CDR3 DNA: TGCGCCAGCAGCGGCGGGGACTATTACAATGAGCAGTTCTTC
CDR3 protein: CASSGGDYYNEQFF

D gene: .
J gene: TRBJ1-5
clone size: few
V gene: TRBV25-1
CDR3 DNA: TGTGCCAGCAGTGATCAGGGGACCTATCAGCCCCAGCATTTT
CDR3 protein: CASSDQGTYQPQHF

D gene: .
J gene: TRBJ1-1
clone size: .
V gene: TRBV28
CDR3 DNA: TGTGCCAGCAGTCCGAGACAGGCGACGAACACTGAAGCTTTCTTT
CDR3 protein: CASSPRQATNTEAFF

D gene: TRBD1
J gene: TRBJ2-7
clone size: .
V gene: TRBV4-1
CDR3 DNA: TGCGCCAGCAGCCAAGAGGGACAGGAAAACTACGAGCAGTACTTC
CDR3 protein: CASSQEGQENYEQYF

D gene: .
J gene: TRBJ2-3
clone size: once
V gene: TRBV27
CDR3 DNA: TGTGCCAGCAGTTTCCTCCCAGGAGGGACAGATACGCAGTATTTT
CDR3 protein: CASSFLPGGTDTQYF